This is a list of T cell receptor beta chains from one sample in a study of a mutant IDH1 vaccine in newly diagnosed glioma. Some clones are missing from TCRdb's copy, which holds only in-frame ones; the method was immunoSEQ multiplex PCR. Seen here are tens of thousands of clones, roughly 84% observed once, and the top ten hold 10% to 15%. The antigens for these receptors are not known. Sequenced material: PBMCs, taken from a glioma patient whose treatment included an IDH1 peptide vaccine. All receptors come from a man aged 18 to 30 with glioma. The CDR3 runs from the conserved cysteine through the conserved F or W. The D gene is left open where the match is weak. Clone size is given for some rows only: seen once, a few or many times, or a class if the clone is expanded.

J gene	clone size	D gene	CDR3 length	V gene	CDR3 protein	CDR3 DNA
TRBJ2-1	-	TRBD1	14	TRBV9	CASSKTGQGDEQFF	TGTGCCAGCAGCAAGACCGGACAGGGCGATGAGCAGTTCTTC
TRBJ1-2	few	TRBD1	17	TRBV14	CASSQDLGTGLNYGYTF	TGTGCCAGCAGCCAAGATCTTGGGACAGGACTTAACTATGGCTACACCTTC
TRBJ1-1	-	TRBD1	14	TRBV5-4	CASRTGTGDTEAFF	TGTGCCAGCAGGACCGGGACAGGGGACACTGAAGCTTTCTTT
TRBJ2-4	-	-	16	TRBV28	CASSFPGTLAKNIQYF	TGTGCCAGCAGTTTCCCAGGGACACTAGCCAAAAACATTCAGTACTTC
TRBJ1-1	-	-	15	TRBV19	CASSIDRSGSTEAFF	TGTGCCAGTAGTATAGATAGGTCGGGTAGCACTGAAGCTTTCTTT
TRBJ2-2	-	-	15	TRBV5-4	CASRVSGTLTGELFF	TGTGCCAGCAGAGTCTCCGGGACCCTAACCGGGGAGCTGTTTTTT
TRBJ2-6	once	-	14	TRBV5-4	CASSLRGAANVLTF	TGTGCCAGCAGCCTCAGGGGTGCGGCCAACGTCCTGACTTTC
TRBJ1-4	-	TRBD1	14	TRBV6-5	CASRNRGRSEKLFF	TGTGCCAGCAGAAACAGGGGGCGTTCTGAAAAACTGTTTTTT
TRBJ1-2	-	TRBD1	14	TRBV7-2	CASSLGQGGYGYTF	TGTGCCAGCAGCTTGGGACAGGGAGGCTATGGCTACACCTTC
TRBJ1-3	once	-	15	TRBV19	CASSPGAFSGNTIYF	TGTGCCAGTAGCCCCGGGGCATTCTCTGGAAACACCATATATTTT
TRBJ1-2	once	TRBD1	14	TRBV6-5	CASTRDRAGRGYTF	TGTGCCAGCACTCGGGACAGGGCCGGGAGAGGCTACACCTTC
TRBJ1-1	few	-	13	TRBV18	CASSPSQNTEAFF	TGTGCCAGCTCACCGTCCCAGAACACTGAAGCTTTCTTT
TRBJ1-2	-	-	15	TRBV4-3	CASSQDIGPGGGYTF	TGCGCCAGCAGCCAAGATATTGGACCCGGAGGTGGCTACACCTTC
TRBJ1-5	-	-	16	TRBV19	CASTLRGMGGNQPQHF	TGTGCCAGTACCCTGAGGGGGATGGGGGGCAATCAGCCCCAGCATTTT
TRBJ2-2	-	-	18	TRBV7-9	CASSLPLGLLPNTGELFF	TGTGCCAGCAGCTTACCTCTCGGGCTACTTCCGAACACCGGGGAGCTGTTTTTT
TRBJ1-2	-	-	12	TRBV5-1	CASSSEGYGYTF	TGCGCCAGCAGCTCCGAGGGCTATGGCTACACCTTC
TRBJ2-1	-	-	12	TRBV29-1	CSAGSHVNEQFF	TGCAGCGCCGGAAGCCACGTCAATGAGCAGTTCTTC
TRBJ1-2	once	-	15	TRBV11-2	CASSLASTALGGYTF	TGTGCCAGCAGCCTTGCGTCGACAGCTTTGGGTGGCTACACCTTC
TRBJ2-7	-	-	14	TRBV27	CASSLAVGTYEQYF	TGTGCCAGCAGTTTAGCGGTAGGGACCTACGAGCAGTACTTC
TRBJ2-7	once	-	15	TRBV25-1	CASSEIYRGTNEQYF	TGTGCCAGCAGTGAGATCTACAGGGGGACTAACGAGCAGTACTTC
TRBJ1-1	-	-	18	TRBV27	CASSLSSFFNKMNTEAFF	TGTGCCAGCAGTTTATCTAGTTTTTTTAATAAAATGAACACTGAAGCTTTCTTT
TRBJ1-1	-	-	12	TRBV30	CAWNGFYTEAFF	TGTGCCTGGAACGGGTTTTACACTGAAGCTTTCTTT
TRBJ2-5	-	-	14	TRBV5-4	CASSPGQGWETQYF	TGTGCCAGCAGCCCAGGCCAGGGGTGGGAGACCCAGTACTTC
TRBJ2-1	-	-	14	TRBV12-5	CASGLGRQRNEQFF	TGTGCTAGTGGTTTGGGTAGACAGCGCAATGAGCAGTTCTTC
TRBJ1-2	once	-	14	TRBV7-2	CASSPESRTYGYTF	TGTGCCAGCAGCCCAGAGTCCCGCACATATGGCTACACCTTC
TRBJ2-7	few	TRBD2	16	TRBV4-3	CASSQEVTSAAYEQYF	TGCGCCAGCAGCCAAGAAGTTACTAGCGCAGCCTACGAGCAGTACTTC
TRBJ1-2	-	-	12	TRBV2	CASSAGSYGYTF	TGTGCCAGCAGTGCGGGGAGCTATGGCTACACCTTC
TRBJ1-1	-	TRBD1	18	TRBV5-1	CASSLVGTGGAGNTEAFF	TGCGCCAGCAGCTTGGTGGGGACAGGGGGAGCGGGGAACACTGAAGCTTTCTTT
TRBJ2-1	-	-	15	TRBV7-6	CASSLAGGRYNEQFF	TGTGCCAGCAGCTTAGCGGGGGGGCGGTACAATGAGCAGTTCTTC
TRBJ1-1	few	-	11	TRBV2	CASSETAEAFF	TGTGCCAGCAGTGAGACAGCGGAAGCTTTCTTT
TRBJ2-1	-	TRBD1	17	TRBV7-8	CASSKLPGQGPYNEQFF	TGTGCCAGCAGTAAATTACCGGGACAGGGCCCCTACAATGAGCAGTTCTTC
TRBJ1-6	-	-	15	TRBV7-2	CASSLESASGSPLHF	TGTGCCAGCAGCTTAGAGTCAGCTAGTGGATCACCCCTCCACTTT
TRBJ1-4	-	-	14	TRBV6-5	CASCGSGQGEKLFF	TGTGCCAGCTGCGGATCGGGCCAGGGTGAAAAACTGTTTTTT
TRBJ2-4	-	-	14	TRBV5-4	CASSAAGTQNIQYF	TGTGCCAGCAGCGCCGCCGGGACACAAAACATTCAGTACTTC
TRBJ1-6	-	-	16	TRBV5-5	CASSLEGQGGGSPLHF	TGTGCCAGCAGCTTGGAAGGTCAGGGTGGAGGTTCACCCCTCCACTTT
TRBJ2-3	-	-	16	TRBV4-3	CASSRTRGFLSDTQYF	TGCGCCAGCAGCCGAACCAGGGGTTTCCTGTCAGATACGCAGTATTTT
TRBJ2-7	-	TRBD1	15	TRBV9	CASGKDRGGTYEQYF	TGTGCCAGCGGAAAGGACAGGGGGGGGACCTACGAGCAGTACTTC
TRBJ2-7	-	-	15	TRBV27	CASSTRQSLSYEQYF	TGTGCCAGCAGTACCCGACAGTCCCTCTCCTACGAGCAGTACTTC
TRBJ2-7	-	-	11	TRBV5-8	CASSSLVEQYF	TGTGCCAGCAGCTCCTTGGTGGAGCAGTACTTC
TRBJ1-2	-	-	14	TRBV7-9	CASSLVTLDYGYTF	TGTGCCAGCAGCTTAGTTACCCTAGACTATGGCTACACCTTC
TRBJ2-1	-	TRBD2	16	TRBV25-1	CASSESQRGSYNEQFF	TGTGCCAGCAGTGAATCCCAGCGGGGCTCCTACAATGAGCAGTTCTTC
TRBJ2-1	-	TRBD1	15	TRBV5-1	CASSSGTGSYNEQFF	TGCGCCAGCAGCTCCGGGACAGGTAGTTACAATGAGCAGTTCTTC
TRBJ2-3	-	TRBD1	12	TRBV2	CASSRDSFAGYF	TGTGCCAGCAGTAGGGACAGCTTCGCGGGGTATTTT
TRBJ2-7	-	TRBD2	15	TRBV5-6	CASSPGLAGAYEQYF	TGTGCCAGCAGTCCGGGACTAGCGGGAGCATACGAGCAGTACTTC
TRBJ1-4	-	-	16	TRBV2	CASLSDSGGLNEKLFF	TGTGCCTCCCTAAGCGACTCCGGCGGTTTAAATGAAAAACTGTTTTTT
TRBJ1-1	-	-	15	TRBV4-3	CASSPQGRMNTEAFF	TGCGCCAGCAGCCCGCAAGGGCGGATGAACACTGAAGCTTTCTTT
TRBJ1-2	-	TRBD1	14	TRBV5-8	CASSPGQGNYGYTF	TGTGCCAGCAGCCCTGGACAGGGAAACTATGGCTACACCTTC
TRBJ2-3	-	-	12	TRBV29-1	CSVLAGTDTQYF	TGCAGCGTTCTAGCCGGCACAGATACGCAGTATTTT
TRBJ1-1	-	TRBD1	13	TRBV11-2	CASSLGTGAEAFF	TGTGCCAGCAGCTTAGGGACAGGGGCTGAAGCTTTCTTT
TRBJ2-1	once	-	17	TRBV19	CASSIDPSASSYNEQFF	TGTGCCAGTAGTATAGATCCCAGCGCAAGCTCCTACAATGAGCAGTTCTTC
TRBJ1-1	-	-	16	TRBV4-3	CASSQEGEAPGAEAFF	TGCGCCAGCAGCCAAGAAGGAGAAGCGCCCGGGGCTGAAGCTTTCTTT
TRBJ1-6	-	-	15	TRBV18	CASSGGSSYNSPLHF	TGTGCCAGCTCTGGAGGGAGCTCCTATAATTCACCCCTCCACTTT
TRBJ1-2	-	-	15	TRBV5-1	CASKRTTSTGHGYTF	TGCGCCAGCAAAAGGACTACCAGTACGGGTCATGGCTACACCTTC
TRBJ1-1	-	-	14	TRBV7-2	CASSRRDTRTEAFF	TGTGCCAGCAGCCGCAGGGATACTAGAACTGAAGCTTTCTTT
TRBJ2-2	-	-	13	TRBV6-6	CASSYGLAGELFF	TGTGCCAGCAGTTACGGTTTGGCCGGGGAGCTGTTTTTT
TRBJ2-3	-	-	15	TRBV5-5	CASSLETVVTDTQYF	TGTGCCAGCAGCTTGGAAACAGTGGTCACAGATACGCAGTATTTT
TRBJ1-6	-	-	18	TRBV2	CASTRVPLSSSYNSPLHF	TGTGCCAGCACAAGGGTACCGCTCTCAAGCTCCTATAATTCACCCCTCCACTTT
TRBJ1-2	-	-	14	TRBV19	CASSMGEPNNGYTF	TGTGCCAGTAGTATGGGCGAACCAAACAATGGCTACACCTTC
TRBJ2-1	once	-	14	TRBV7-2	CASSLGRDYNEQFF	TGTGCCAGCAGCTTGGGCAGGGATTACAATGAGCAGTTCTTC